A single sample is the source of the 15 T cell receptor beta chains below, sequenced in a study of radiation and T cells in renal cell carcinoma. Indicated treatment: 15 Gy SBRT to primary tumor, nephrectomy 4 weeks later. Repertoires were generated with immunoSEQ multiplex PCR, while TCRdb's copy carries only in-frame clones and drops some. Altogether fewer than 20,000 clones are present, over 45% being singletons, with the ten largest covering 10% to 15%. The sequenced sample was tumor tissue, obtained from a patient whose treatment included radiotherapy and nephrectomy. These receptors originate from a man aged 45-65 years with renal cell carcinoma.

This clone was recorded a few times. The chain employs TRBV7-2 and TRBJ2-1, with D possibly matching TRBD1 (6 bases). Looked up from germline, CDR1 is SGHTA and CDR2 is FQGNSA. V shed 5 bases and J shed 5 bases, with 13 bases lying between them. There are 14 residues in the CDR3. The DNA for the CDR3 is TGTGCCAGCAGCGTATATGGACAGAACAATGAGCAGTTCTTC. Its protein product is CASSVYGQNNEQFF.

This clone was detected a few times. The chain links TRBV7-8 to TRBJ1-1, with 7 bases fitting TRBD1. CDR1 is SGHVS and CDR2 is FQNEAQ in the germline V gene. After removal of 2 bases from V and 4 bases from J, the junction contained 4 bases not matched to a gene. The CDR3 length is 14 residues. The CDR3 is CASSLTGVGTEAFF. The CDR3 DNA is TGTGCCAGCAGCTTAACAGGGGTAGGCACTGAAGCTTTCTTT.

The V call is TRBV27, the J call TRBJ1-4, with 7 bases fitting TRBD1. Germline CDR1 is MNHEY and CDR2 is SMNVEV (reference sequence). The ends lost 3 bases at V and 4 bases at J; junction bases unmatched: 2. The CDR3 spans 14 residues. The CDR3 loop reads CASSLGQHNEKLFF. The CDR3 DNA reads TGTGCCAGCAGTTTGGGACAGCATAATGAAAAACTGTTTTTT.

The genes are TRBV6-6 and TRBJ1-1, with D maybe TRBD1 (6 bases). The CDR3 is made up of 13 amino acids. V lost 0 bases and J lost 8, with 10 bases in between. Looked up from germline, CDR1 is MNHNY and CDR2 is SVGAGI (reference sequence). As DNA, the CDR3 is TGTGCCAGCAGTTACTCGAACAGGGCGGAAGCTTTCTTT. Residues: CASSYSNRAEAFF.

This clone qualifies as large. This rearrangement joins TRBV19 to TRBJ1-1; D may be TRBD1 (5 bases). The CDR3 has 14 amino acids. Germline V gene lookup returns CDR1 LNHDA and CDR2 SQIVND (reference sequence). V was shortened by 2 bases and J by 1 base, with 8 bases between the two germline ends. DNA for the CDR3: TGTGCCAGTAGTATATGGACAACGAACACTGAAGCTTTCTTT. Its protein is CASSIWTTNTEAFF.

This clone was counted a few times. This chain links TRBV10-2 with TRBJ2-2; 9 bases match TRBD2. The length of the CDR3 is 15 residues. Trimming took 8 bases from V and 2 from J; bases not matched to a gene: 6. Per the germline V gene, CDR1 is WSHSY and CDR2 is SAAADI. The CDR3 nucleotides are TGCGCCAGCCGGTTAGCGGGAGATAACACCGGGGAGCTGTTTTTT. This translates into CASRLAGDNTGELFF.

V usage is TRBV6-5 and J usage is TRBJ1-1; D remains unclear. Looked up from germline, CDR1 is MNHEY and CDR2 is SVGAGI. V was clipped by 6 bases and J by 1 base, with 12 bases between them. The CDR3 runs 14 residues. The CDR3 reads CASSPGRANTEAFF. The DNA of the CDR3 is TGTGCCAGCAGCCCCGGACGGGCGAACACTGAAGCTTTCTTT.

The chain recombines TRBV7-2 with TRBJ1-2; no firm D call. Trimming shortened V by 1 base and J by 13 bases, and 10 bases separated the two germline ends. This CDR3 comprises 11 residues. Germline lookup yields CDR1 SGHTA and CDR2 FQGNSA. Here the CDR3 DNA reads TGTGCCAGCAGCTTAGAATCCAATTGCACCTTC. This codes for CASSLESNCTF.

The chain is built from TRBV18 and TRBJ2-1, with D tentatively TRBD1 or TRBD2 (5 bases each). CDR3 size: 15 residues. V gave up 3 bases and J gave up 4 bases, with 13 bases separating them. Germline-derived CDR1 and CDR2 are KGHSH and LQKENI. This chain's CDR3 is CASSPGAAPYNEQFF. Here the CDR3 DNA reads TGTGCCAGCTCACCCGGGGCCGCACCTTACAATGAGCAGTTCTTC.

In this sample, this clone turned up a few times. CDR3 nucleotide sequence: TGTGCCAGCAGCTTGGGACTGTTGAACACTGAAGCTTTCTTT. As protein: CASSLGLLNTEAFF. The chain couples TRBV5-4 to TRBJ1-1, with no clear D. Trimming stripped 0 bases from V and 0 bases from J, with 6 bases between. The CDR3 contains 14 residues. Germline CDR1 and CDR2: SGHNT and YYREEE (reference sequence).

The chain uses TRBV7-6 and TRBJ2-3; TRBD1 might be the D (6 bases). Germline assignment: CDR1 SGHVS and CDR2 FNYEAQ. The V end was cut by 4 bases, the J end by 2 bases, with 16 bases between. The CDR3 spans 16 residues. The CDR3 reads CASSSRPGQTTDTQYF. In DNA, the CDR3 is TGTGCCAGCAGCTCCCGTCCGGGACAAACCACAGATACGCAGTATTTT.

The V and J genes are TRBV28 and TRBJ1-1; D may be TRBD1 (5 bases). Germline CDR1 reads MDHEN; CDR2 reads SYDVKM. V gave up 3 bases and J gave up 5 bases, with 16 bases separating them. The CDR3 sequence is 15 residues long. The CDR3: CASSFTGLPSTEAFF. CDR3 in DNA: TGTGCCAGCAGTTTCACAGGACTCCCATCAACTGAAGCTTTCTTT.

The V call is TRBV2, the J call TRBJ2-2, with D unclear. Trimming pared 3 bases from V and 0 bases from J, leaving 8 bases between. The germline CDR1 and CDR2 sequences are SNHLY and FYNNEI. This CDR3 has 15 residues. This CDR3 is CASSDWQANTGELFF. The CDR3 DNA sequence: TGTGCCAGCAGTGATTGGCAGGCGAACACCGGGGAGCTGTTTTTT.

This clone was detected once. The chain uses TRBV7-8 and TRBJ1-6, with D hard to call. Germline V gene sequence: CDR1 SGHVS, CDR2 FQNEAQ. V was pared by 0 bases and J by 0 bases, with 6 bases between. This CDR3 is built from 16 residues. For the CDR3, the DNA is TGTGCCAGCAGCTTAGCGGGAGACTCCTATAATTCACCCCTCCACTTT. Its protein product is CASSLAGDSYNSPLHF. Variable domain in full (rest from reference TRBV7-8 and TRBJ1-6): GAGVSQSPRYKVAKRGQDVALRCDPISGHVSLFWYQQALGQGPEFLTYFQNEAQLDKSGLPSDRFFAERPEGSVSTLKIQRTQQEDSAVYLCASSLAGDSYNSPLHFGNGTRLTVT.

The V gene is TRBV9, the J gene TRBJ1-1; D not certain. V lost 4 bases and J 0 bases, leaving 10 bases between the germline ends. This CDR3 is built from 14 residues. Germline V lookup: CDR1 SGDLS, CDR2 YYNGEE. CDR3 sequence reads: CASSPRPVNTEAFF. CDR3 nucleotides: TGTGCCAGCAGCCCCCGCCCTGTGAACACTGAAGCTTTCTTT.